The 20 T cell receptor beta chains below come from one sample, sequenced in a study of memory CD4+ T cells and cytomegalovirus serostatus. Single viable CD3+CD4+CD8-CD45RO+ cells were sorted as the memory CD4+ T cells. TCRdb's copy holds only in-frame clones and misses some; the assay was immunoSEQ multiplex PCR. The sample has under 50,000 clones, about 73% seen once. The sequenced material came from memory CD4+ T cells from blood. These receptors all stem from an adult in good health and CMV-seronegative.

The J gene is TRBJ2-3, the V gene TRBV14; D is unresolved. There are 12 residues in the CDR3. The ends were cut back, 1 base at V and 6 bases at J, with 5 bases in the middle. The V gene's germline CDR1 is SGHDN and CDR2 FVKESK. In DNA form, the CDR3 reads TGTGCCAGCAGCCAAGGGTGGGATACGCAGTATTTT. It translates to CASSQGWDTQYF.

The CDR3 bases are TGTGCCAGCAGCCCCATTAGTTGGCCCTACGAGCAGTACTTC. It is translated as CASSPISWPYEQYF. This chain connects TRBV5-8 to TRBJ2-7; no clear D. This CDR3 spans 14 amino acids. CDR1 and CDR2 (germline): SGHTS, YDEGEE. Between the trimmed V and J ends, which lost 4 bases and 2 bases, there was a span of 13 bases.

The chain uses TRBV7-6 and TRBJ1-1, with 7 bases aligning to TRBD1. V shed 5 bases and J 5 bases; nucleotides not matched to a gene: 14. The germline CDR1 and CDR2 sequences are SGHVS and FNYEAQ. The CDR3 is 16 residues long. CDR3 region: CASSLSGGTASTEAFF. CDR3 coding DNA: TGTGCCAGCAGCCTTTCTGGCGGGACAGCCTCTACTGAAGCTTTCTTT. The full variable domain, its missing parts supplied by reference TRBV7-6 and TRBJ1-1, is GAGVSQSPRYKVTKRGQDVALRCDPISGHVSLYWYRQALGQGPEFLTYFNYEAQQDKSGLPNDRFSAERPEGSISTLTIQRTEQRDSAMYRCASSLSGGTASTEAFFGQGTRLTVV.

The chain has TRBV5-4 and TRBJ1-1, with 10 positions matching TRBD1. This CDR3 contains 14 residues. Germline values: CDR1 SGHNT, CDR2 YYREEE (reference sequence). The J segment lost 6 bases and the V segment lost 4 bases, leaving 6 bases of the junction unmatched. DNA for the CDR3: TGTGCCAGCAGCATGGGACAGGGGACCGCTGAAGCTTTCTTT. Its translation is CASSMGQGTAEAFF.

The V and J genes are TRBV25-1 and TRBJ1-2; TRBD1 is a possible D gene (5 bases). CDR3 size: 11 residues. V lost 5 bases, J lost 8 bases, and 9 bases lay in between. Germline values: CDR1 MGHDK, CDR2 SYGVNS. The CDR3 loop reads CASSRGHGYTF. The CDR3 nucleotides are TGTGCCAGCAGTCGTGGACACGGCTACACCTTC.

The V gene is TRBV30, the J gene TRBJ1-2; 7 bases fit TRBD1. Trimming cost V 2 bases and J 7 bases; bases outside gene matches: 16. Germline V gene data show CDR1 as GTSNPN and CDR2 as SVGIG (reference sequence). The CDR3 spans 16 residues. CDR3 sequence (DNA): TGTGCCTGGAGTCTAACCTCGACAGGGAGAGGTCGTGGCTACACCTTC. This translates into CAWSLTSTGRGRGYTF.

The chain is built from TRBV5-4 and TRBJ2-5, with D perhaps TRBD2 (6 bases). Trimming cost V 4 bases and J 2 bases, with 12 bases left between them. CDR1 SGHNT and CDR2 YYREEE come from the germline V gene (reference sequence). The CDR3 is 14 amino acids. CDR3 loop: CASSTQTRQETQYF. CDR3 nucleotides: TGTGCCAGCAGCACCCAGACTAGACAAGAGACCCAGTACTTC.

This chain links TRBV6-6 with TRBJ1-2, with D possibly matching TRBD1 (5 bases). CDR3 length: 13 residues. Trimming took 6 bases from V and 4 from J, leaving 12 bases between them. Looked up from germline, CDR1 is MNHNY and CDR2 is SVGAGI (reference sequence). The CDR3 DNA reads as TGTGCCAGCAGCCGTAGGGGAGGCTATGGCTACACCTTC. Its protein is CASSRRGGYGYTF.

The V call is TRBV7-8, the J call TRBJ1-3, with a weak D call TRBD1 (5 bases). Trimming removed 2 bases from V and 2 bases from J, with 7 bases in between. The V gene's germline CDR1 is SGHVS and CDR2 FQNEAQ. The CDR3 runs to 14 residues. CDR3: CASSLRGAGNTIYF. The CDR3 nucleotides read TGTGCCAGCAGCTTACGGGGGGCTGGAAACACCATATATTTT.

This clone was observed a single time. The genes are TRBV27 and TRBJ2-2; 7 nucleotides match TRBD1. Germline V CDR1 and CDR2: MNHEY, SMNVEV (reference sequence). The length of the CDR3 is 15 residues. J was trimmed by 1 base and V by 4 bases; bases with no gene match: 3. In DNA, the CDR3 is TGTGCCAGCAGTTCGGGACAGAAGAACACCGGGGAGCTGTTTTTT. It specifies CASSSGQKNTGELFF.

A few counts support this clone. The V gene is TRBV29-1, the J gene TRBJ2-5; 14 bases line up with TRBD2. The CDR3 extends over 17 amino acids. Germline V gene sequence: CDR1 SQVTM, CDR2 ANQGSEA. After removal of 0 bases from V and 9 bases from J, the junction contained 12 bases not matched to a gene. The CDR3 DNA is TGCAGCGTTGAAGATTATGGACTAGCGGGGGGTACGCGGGCCCAGTACTTC. Translated, it gives CSVEDYGLAGGTRAQYF.

The sample holds one count of this clone. The V call is TRBV4-1, the J call TRBJ2-3; D remains unclear. Germline V gives CDR1 MGHRA, CDR2 YSYEKL. V lost 1 base, J lost 0 bases, and 5 bases lay in between. This CDR3 comprises 14 residues. This CDR3 is CASSQGDSTDTQYF. In DNA, the CDR3 is TGCGCCAGCAGCCAAGGAGACAGCACAGATACGCAGTATTTT.

The chain employs TRBV4-1 and TRBJ1-1; maybe TRBD1 (5 bases). The CDR3 runs 17 residues. Trimming removed 1 base at V and 10 bases at J, with 25 bases between. Germline CDR1 reads MGHRA; CDR2 reads YSYEKL. The CDR3 nucleotides read TGCGCCAGCAGCCAAGGAGAACTTAGGGGCCCCCGTGTCCCAGCTTTCTTT. Translated: CASSQGELRGPRVPAFF.

The chain carries TRBV6-1 and TRBJ1-5; 7 bases are a match to TRBD1. Germline CDR1 reads MNHNS; CDR2 reads SASEGT. The junction had 4 bases not matched to a gene; V was cut back by 5 bases and J by 6 bases. This CDR3 contains 13 residues. CDR3 protein: CASSQTGVQPQHF. Here the CDR3 DNA reads TGTGCCAGCAGTCAAACAGGGGTTCAGCCCCAGCATTTT.

The V gene is TRBV9, the J gene TRBJ2-7, with D possibly TRBD1 on 5 matching bases. The CDR3 is 15 amino acids. V was clipped by 4 bases and J by 5 bases, with 19 bases between them. Germline assignment: CDR1 SGDLS and CDR2 YYNGEE. CDR3 nucleotide sequence: TGTGCCAGCAGCATCCAGGGTCTCAAATATGACGAGCAGTACTTC. Its translation: CASSIQGLKYDEQYF.

This clone has only one observation. The chain combines TRBV9 with TRBJ1-3; 7 bases are shared with TRBD1. V trimming: 4 bases; J trimming: 0 bases; junction bases outside the gene matches: 10. The CDR3 contains 17 residues. Germline V gives CDR1 SGDLS, CDR2 YYNGEE. CDR3 amino acids: CASSPETGSHSGNTIYF. In DNA form, the CDR3 reads TGTGCCAGCAGCCCCGAGACAGGGTCCCACTCTGGAAACACCATATATTTT. Full variable domain (rest looked up from reference TRBV9 and TRBJ1-3): DSGVTQTPKHLITATGQRVTLRCSPRSGDLSVYWYQQSLDQGLQFLIQYYNGEERAKGNILERFSAQQFPDLHSELNLSSLELGDSALYFCASSPETGSHSGNTIYFGEGSWLTVV.

The gene calls are TRBV25-1 and TRBJ1-2; possible D gene TRBD1, 5 bases. Germline CDR1 is MGHDK and CDR2 is SYGVNS. The ends were cut back, 8 bases at V and 4 bases at J, with 8 bases in the middle. The CDR3 has 11 amino acids. The DNA for the CDR3 is TGTGCCAGCGGGACTTTCTATGGCTACACCTTC. It translates to CASGTFYGYTF.

The chain recombines TRBV5-4 with TRBJ1-3; perhaps TRBD1 as D (6 bases). This CDR3 comprises 16 residues. CDR1 SGHNT and CDR2 YYREEE come from the germline V gene (reference sequence). Trimming pared 2 bases from V and 0 bases from J, leaving 12 bases between. In DNA, the CDR3 is TGTGCCAGCAGCTTATACGTGGGGGCCTCTGGAAACACCATATATTTT. Translated: CASSLYVGASGNTIYF. Supplemented by reference TRBV5-4 and TRBJ1-3, the full variable domain reads ETGVTQSPTHLIKTRGQQVTLRCSSQSGHNTVSWYQQALGQGPQFIFQYYREEENGRGNFPPRFSGLQFPNYSSELNVNALELDDSALYLCASSLYVGASGNTIYFGEGSWLTVV.

This clone was seen only a few times. The chain links TRBV2 to TRBJ2-3; 12 bases map to TRBD2. The germline gives CDR1 SNHLY, CDR2 FYNNEI. CDR3 length: 16 amino acids. Trimming cost V 3 bases and J 1 base; bases outside gene matches: 2. The CDR3 nucleotides read TGTGCCAGCAGTGAGAGACTAGCGGGGGGCACAGATACGCAGTATTTT. Residues: CASSERLAGGTDTQYF.

This rearrangement joins TRBV27 to TRBJ2-5, with D unclear. This CDR3 is built from 13 residues. The germline V gene has CDR1 MNHEY and CDR2 SMNVEV (reference sequence). Deletions cut 6 bases from V and 5 bases from J, with 13 bases between. In nucleotides, the CDR3 is TGTGCCAGCAGGGCAGCTGGAAGGGAGACCCAGTACTTC. This codes for CASRAAGRETQYF.